This is a list of T cell receptor beta chains from one sample in a study of blood T cell repertoires in COVID-19. Libraries were prepared by immunoSEQ multiplex PCR; TCRdb keeps only in-frame clonotypes and omits some of them. The sample includes roughly 120,000 clones, around nine tenths of them seen just once. The specimen sequenced was peripheral blood. Source of these receptors: a man aged 45-65 years with COVID-19, enrolled during active disease. CDR3s include the opening cysteine and the closing phenylalanine or tryptophan. The D gene is left open where the match is weak. Size tells how often a clone was seen (once, few, many) or the class of an expanded clone, and some rows leave it out.

.	TRBV18	15	TRBD1	TRBJ2-5	CASSPRDRGRETQYF	TGTGCCAGCTCCCCCCGGGACAGGGGCCGGGAGACCCAGTACTTC
.	TRBV6-5	14	.	TRBJ2-3	CASSGRGLGDTQYF	TGTGCCAGCAGCGGGCGAGGGCTCGGAGATACGCAGTATTTT
.	TRBV6-5	11	.	TRBJ1-2	CASGRPDRYTF	TGTGCCAGCGGGAGACCTGATAGGTACACCTTC
.	TRBV2	15	.	TRBJ2-1	CASSSSRAASNEQFF	TGTGCCAGCAGTTCTAGTCGCGCGGCTAGCAATGAGCAGTTCTTC
few	TRBV3-1/TRBV3-2	16	.	TRBJ2-5	CASSQVWRSVGETQYF	TGTGCCAGCAGCCAAGTCTGGCGGTCGGTCGGGGAGACCCAGTACTTC
.	TRBV2	15	.	TRBJ2-3	CASSDWSRETDTQYF	TGTGCCAGCAGTGACTGGTCCCGGGAGACAGATACGCAGTATTTT
few	TRBV6-5	13	TRBD1	TRBJ1-5	CASRTGGSQPQHF	TGTGCCAGTAGGACAGGGGGTTCTCAGCCCCAGCATTTT
.	TRBV6-5	13	TRBD1	TRBJ1-2	CASRSTGLRGYTF	TGTGCCAGCAGGTCGACAGGGCTGCGTGGCTACACCTTC
.	TRBV18	16	.	TRBJ1-5	CASSAAGGAGNQPQHF	TGTGCCAGCTCAGCCGCGGGGGGGGCTGGCAATCAGCCCCAGCATTTT
.	TRBV19	17	TRBD2	TRBJ2-7	CASSPAALASGSLEQYF	TGTGCCAGTAGTCCAGCTGCCCTGGCTAGCGGGAGCCTCGAGCAGTACTTC
.	TRBV6-1	16	.	TRBJ1-3	CASSESGVRGRNTIYF	TGTGCCAGCAGTGAAAGCGGGGTCAGGGGAAGAAACACCATATATTTT
.	TRBV4-2	15	.	TRBJ1-3	CASSQEVGEGNTIYF	TGTGCCAGCAGCCAAGAGGTAGGGGAAGGAAACACCATATATTTT
.	TRBV5-1	17	TRBD2	TRBJ2-2	CASSPPGAGSRAGELFF	TGCGCCAGCAGCCCACCCGGAGCGGGAAGTCGAGCCGGGGAGCTGTTTTTT
.	TRBV4-3	13	.	TRBJ2-2	CASSRFGTGELFF	TGCGCCAGCAGCCGCTTCGGTACCGGGGAGCTGTTTTTT
.	TRBV9	15	TRBD2	TRBJ2-7	CASSLEGSGRDEQYF	TGTGCCAGCAGCCTGGAGGGGAGCGGGAGGGACGAGCAGTACTTC
.	TRBV24-1	17	TRBD2	TRBJ2-1	CATSDSLAGSGVNEQFF	TGTGCCACCAGTGATTCGTTAGCGGGTTCAGGAGTCAATGAGCAGTTCTTC
.	TRBV5-1	12	.	TRBJ2-5	CASRSGEETQYF	TGCGCCAGCCGATCGGGGGAAGAGACCCAGTACTTC
once	TRBV6-5	15	TRBD1	TRBJ1-5	CASSYSRTGSQPQHF	TGTGCCAGCAGTTACTCGCGGACAGGGAGTCAGCCCCAGCATTTT
.	TRBV18	15	.	TRBJ2-2	CASSPNGQNTGELFF	TGTGCCAGCTCACCAAATGGACAGAACACCGGGGAGCTGTTTTTT
.	TRBV10-3	16	TRBD1	TRBJ2-7	CAISESSGTVTYEQYF	TGTGCCATCAGTGAGTCCTCCGGGACAGTAACCTACGAGCAGTACTTC
.	TRBV4-1	16	TRBD1	TRBJ1-5	CASSQETGEPNQPQHF	TGCGCCAGCAGCCAAGAAACAGGGGAACCCAATCAGCCCCAGCATTTT
.	TRBV9	15	TRBD2	TRBJ2-7	CASSKEGLAGGEQYF	TGTGCCAGCAGCAAAGAGGGACTAGCGGGAGGGGAGCAGTACTTC
.	TRBV5-6	14	.	TRBJ2-2	CASSLGGETGELFF	TGTGCCAGCAGCTTGGGAGGTGAAACCGGGGAGCTGTTTTTT
.	TRBV5-1	14	TRBD1	TRBJ2-7	CASSLNRGSYEQYF	TGCGCCAGCAGCCTTAACAGGGGATCCTACGAGCAGTACTTC
.	TRBV6-4	16	.	TRBJ2-5	CASSGFMPGKGETQYF	TGTGCCAGCAGTGGTTTTATGCCCGGGAAAGGCGAGACCCAGTACTTC
few	TRBV5-4	15	TRBD2	TRBJ2-7	CASSPSASGISEQYF	TGTGCCAGCAGCCCGAGCGCTAGCGGGATATCCGAGCAGTACTTC
few	TRBV3-1/TRBV3-2	13	.	TRBJ1-2	CASSQEGRGGYTF	TGTGCCAGCAGCCAGGAGGGGAGGGGTGGCTACACCTTC
.	TRBV4-1	14	TRBD1	TRBJ1-1	CASTGGRSDTEAFF	TGCGCCAGTACAGGGGGTCGATCGGACACTGAAGCTTTCTTT
.	TRBV2	13	TRBD1	TRBJ2-3	CASRGQGGDTQYF	TGTGCCAGCAGGGGACAGGGGGGGGATACGCAGTATTTT
.	TRBV6-2/TRBV6-3	16	TRBD1	TRBJ2-7	CASSPPGQGTRGEQYF	TGTGCCAGCAGTCCGCCGGGACAGGGGACCAGGGGGGAGCAGTACTTC
.	TRBV30	18	TRBD2	TRBJ2-3	CAWSGNLAGGPGADTQYF	TGTGCCTGGAGTGGAAATCTAGCGGGAGGGCCGGGCGCAGATACGCAGTATTTT
once	TRBV19	14	.	TRBJ2-7	CASSIRDGQYEQYF	TGTGCCAGTAGTATCCGGGACGGACAGTACGAGCAGTACTTC
.	TRBV4-2	16	TRBD1	TRBJ2-5	CASSQERGLSWETQYF	TGTGCCAGCAGCCAAGAGAGGGGGCTGAGTTGGGAGACCCAGTACTTC
.	TRBV7-9	14	.	TRBJ1-1	CASSLGTVNTEAFF	TGTGCCAGCAGCTTAGGGACAGTGAACACTGAAGCTTTCTTT
.	TRBV7-3	15	TRBD1	TRBJ2-1	CASTPGQGVGNEQFF	TGTGCCAGCACCCCAGGGCAGGGGGTAGGCAATGAGCAGTTCTTC
.	TRBV11-1	14	.	TRBJ2-2	CASSGVLNTGELFF	TGTGCCAGCAGCGGAGTGTTGAACACCGGGGAGCTGTTTTTT
.	TRBV12-2	15	.	TRBJ2-1	CASRLPAGAGNEQFF	TGTGCAAGTCGCCTTCCAGCGGGAGCGGGGAATGAGCAGTTCTTC
once	TRBV7-3	14	TRBD2	TRBJ2-3	CASSLGLAGDTQYF	TGTGCCAGCAGCTTAGGACTAGCAGGTGATACGCAGTATTTT
.	TRBV7-6	15	.	TRBJ2-5	CASSPRQVTQETQYF	TGTGCCAGCAGCCCCAGACAGGTGACCCAAGAGACCCAGTACTTC
.	TRBV7-7	16	.	TRBJ2-5	CASSLGTGTRQETQYF	TGTGCCAGCAGCTTAGGAACAGGGACGAGGCAAGAGACCCAGTACTTC
.	TRBV7-2	14	.	TRBJ1-5	CASSLAAADQPQHF	TGTGCCAGCAGCTTAGCAGCGGCCGATCAGCCCCAGCATTTT
once	TRBV7-2	18	TRBD1	TRBJ1-3	CASSLWPGQGNSGNTIYF	TGTGCCAGCAGCTTATGGCCGGGACAGGGGAACTCTGGAAACACCATATATTTT
.	TRBV7-2	13	TRBD1	TRBJ2-7	CASSSGQGLGQYF	TGTGCCAGCAGCTCCGGACAGGGGCTTGGGCAGTACTTC
.	TRBV7-2	15	.	TRBJ1-4	CASSLSGTSNEKLFF	TGTGCCAGCAGCTTGAGCGGGACGTCGAATGAAAAACTGTTTTTT
.	TRBV5-5	15	TRBD2	TRBJ2-1	CASSPGLADYNEQFF	TGTGCCAGCAGCCCGGGACTAGCGGACTACAATGAGCAGTTCTTC
.	TRBV2	13	TRBD1	TRBJ2-5	CASSRDSQETQYF	TGTGCCAGCAGTCGGGACAGTCAAGAGACCCAGTACTTC
.	TRBV4-3	16	.	TRBJ2-6	CASSQDLFSGANVLTF	TGCGCCAGCAGCCAAGACCTGTTCTCTGGGGCCAACGTCCTGACTTTC
.	TRBV14	14	.	TRBJ2-1	CASSQWGGNNEQFF	TGTGCCAGCAGCCAATGGGGGGGCAACAATGAGCAGTTCTTC
.	TRBV7-6	13	TRBD1	TRBJ2-7	CASSFTSGGEQYF	TGTGCCAGCAGCTTCACCTCAGGGGGTGAGCAGTACTTC
.	TRBV7-2	16	TRBD1	TRBJ2-1	CASSRKTGGVFGEQFF	TGTGCCAGCAGCAGAAAGACAGGGGGCGTTTTTGGTGAGCAGTTCTTC
.	TRBV6-1	15	.	TRBJ2-1	CASSEGDWRENEQFF	TGTGCCAGCAGTGAAGGGGACTGGAGGGAGAATGAGCAGTTCTTC
.	TRBV4-2	13	.	TRBJ1-5	CASSQDQAQPQHF	TGTGCCAGCAGCCAAGATCAAGCTCAGCCCCAGCATTTT
.	TRBV9	13	TRBD1	TRBJ2-1	CASSGGQDNEQFF	TGTGCCAGCAGCGGAGGACAGGACAATGAGCAGTTCTTC
.	TRBV10-3	15	.	TRBJ2-3	CAIKNGGGYTDTQYF	TGTGCCATCAAGAACGGCGGTGGTTACACAGATACGCAGTATTTT
.	TRBV5-4	14	TRBD1	TRBJ2-2	CASSSQGATGELFF	TGTGCCAGCAGCTCACAGGGGGCCACCGGGGAGCTGTTTTTT
.	TRBV29-1	12	.	TRBJ1-1	CSVDKGGGNAFF	TGCAGCGTTGATAAGGGTGGAGGGAATGCTTTCTTT